These 26 T cell receptor beta chains share one sample of origin, sequenced in a study of T cell changes during pregnancy in multiple sclerosis. Method: immunoSEQ multiplex PCR; TCRdb's copy keeps in-frame clones and lacks some. The repertoire consists of 45,000 to 60,000 clones, with roughly 90% occurring once and the leading ten covering approximately 2.8%. Sequenced material: CD8+ T cells from peripheral blood mononuclear cells, taken before pregnancy. Source of these receptors: a female donor with multiple sclerosis, enrolled in a pregnancy study.

V usage is TRBV9 and J usage is TRBJ2-7; TRBD1 agrees at 7 bases. V shed 3 bases and J 0 bases; nucleotides not matched to a gene: 6. There are 15 residues in the CDR3. Germline-derived CDR1 and CDR2 are SGDLS and YYNGEE. The CDR3 spells CASSAEGAASYEQYF. CDR3 coding DNA: TGTGCCAGCAGCGCCGAGGGGGCAGCCTCCTACGAGCAGTACTTC.

The gene calls are TRBV5-5 and TRBJ1-2; 10 nucleotides align to TRBD1. CDR3 size: 13 residues. Germline V CDR1 and CDR2: SGHKS, YYEKEE (reference sequence). V shed 0 bases and J 8 bases; nucleotides not matched to a gene: 1. CDR3 sequence reads: CASSLEGQGGYTF. The CDR3 coding sequence is TGTGCCAGCAGCTTGGAGGGACAGGGGGGCTACACCTTC.

J is TRBJ2-7 and V is TRBV19, with 7 bases fitting TRBD1. Germline V gene data show CDR1 as LNHDA and CDR2 as SQIVND (reference sequence). This CDR3 spans 14 amino acids. The V gene end was trimmed by 5 bases and the J gene end by 0 bases; junction bases not matched to a gene: 4. The CDR3 nucleotides read TGTGCCAGTAGTGCGGACAGGAGCTCCTACGAGCAGTACTTC. Translation: CASSADRSSYEQYF.

This clone was seen once. The chain couples TRBV7-8 to TRBJ2-3, with TRBD1 matching 8 bases. Germline CDR1 and CDR2: SGHVS and FQNEAQ. The junction had 7 bases not matched to a gene; V was cut back by 5 bases and J by 0 bases. The CDR3 loop spans 16 amino acids. In nucleotides, the CDR3 is TGTGCCAGCAGCCCATTCAGGACAGGGAGCACAGATACGCAGTATTTT. This translates into CASSPFRTGSTDTQYF.

The chain uses TRBV27 and TRBJ1-6; 7 bases map to TRBD1. Germline V gene lookup returns CDR1 MNHEY and CDR2 SMNVEV (reference sequence). The CDR3 sequence is 17 residues long. The ends lost 2 bases at V and 2 bases at J; junction bases unmatched: 6. The CDR3 coding sequence is TGTGCCAGCAGTTTAAGGACAGGAGGTCCCTATAATTCACCCCTCCACTTT. Its translation: CASSLRTGGPYNSPLHF.

V gene TRBV30 combines with J gene TRBJ1-5, with 7 nucleotides matching TRBD1. With V trimmed by 3 bases and J by 6 bases, 5 bases remained unmatched. This CDR3 contains 13 residues. CDR1 and CDR2 (germline): GTSNPN, SVGIG (reference sequence). The CDR3 sequence is CAWRQYRGQPQHF. CDR3 nucleotide sequence: TGTGCCTGGAGACAGTACAGGGGTCAGCCCCAGCATTTT.

This chain uses TRBV6-1 with TRBJ2-5; D is perhaps TRBD1 (6 bases). With 6 bases removed from V and 5 bases from J, the gap between germline ends came to 16 bases. Germline-derived CDR1 and CDR2 are MNHNS and SASEGT. This CDR3 contains 14 residues. The CDR3 region is CASRPGHHWETQYF. CDR3 in DNA: TGTGCCAGCAGGCCGGGACACCACTGGGAGACCCAGTACTTC.

This rearrangement joins TRBV5-1 to TRBJ2-3, with D maybe TRBD1 (5 bases). Looked up from germline, CDR1 is SGHRS and CDR2 is YFSETQ. Trimming took 0 bases from V and 2 from J, leaving 19 bases between them. The CDR3 length is 18 residues. CDR3 nucleotide sequence: TGCGCCAGCAGCTTGGTATCAGGGCTGATCACACACACAGATACGCAGTATTTT. As protein: CASSLVSGLITHTDTQYF. The full variable domain, completed using reference TRBV5-1 and TRBJ2-3, is KAGVTQTPRYLIKTRGQQVTLSCSPISGHRSVSWYQQTPGQGLQFLFEYFSETQRNKGNFPGRFSGRQFSNSRSEMNVSTLELGDSALYLCASSLVSGLITHTDTQYFGPGTRLTVL.

The gene calls are TRBV6-5 and TRBJ1-4, with D possibly matching TRBD1 (5 bases). Germline lookup yields CDR1 MNHEY and CDR2 SVGAGI. CDR3 size: 15 residues. V was cut by 0 bases and J by 4 bases, with 9 bases left in between. The CDR3 here is CASSYSGGVNEKLFF. The CDR3 nucleotides read TGTGCCAGCAGTTACTCGGGGGGGGTTAATGAAAAACTGTTTTTT.

The V gene is TRBV29-1, the J gene TRBJ1-1; D remains ambiguous. This CDR3 region has 14 residues. Trimming removed 0 bases at V and 4 bases at J, with 12 bases between. Per the germline V gene, CDR1 is SQVTM and CDR2 is ANQGSEA. In nucleotides, the CDR3 is TGCAGCGTTGAAGATGACACGGACTCCACTGAAGCTTTCTTT. Protein product: CSVEDDTDSTEAFF.

V usage is TRBV5-6 and J usage is TRBJ2-7; D not resolved. The CDR3 consists of 12 residues. V gave up 0 bases and J gave up 6 bases, with 7 bases separating them. Germline CDR1 SGHDT, CDR2 YYEEEE. CDR3 in amino acids: CASSLAGREQYF. CDR3 nucleotides: TGTGCCAGCAGCTTGGCTGGGCGCGAGCAGTACTTC.

This chain connects TRBV7-2 to TRBJ2-1; D perhaps matches TRBD2 (7 bases). The CDR3 spans 14 residues. Germline V gene sequence: CDR1 SGHTA, CDR2 FQGNSA. V was clipped by 0 bases and J by 6 bases, with 9 bases between them. The CDR3 nucleotides are TGTGCCAGCAGCTTAGCTGCGGGGGCCAATGAGCAGTTCTTC. This codes for CASSLAAGANEQFF. The full variable domain, with the rest looked up from reference TRBV7-2 and TRBJ2-1, is GAGVSQSPSNKVTEKGKDVELRCDPISGHTALYWYRQSLGQGLEFLIYFQGNSAPDKSGLPSDRFSAERTGGSVSTLTIQRTQQEDSAVYLCASSLAAGANEQFFGPGTRLTVL.

The chain combines TRBV19 with TRBJ2-7; 10 bases align to TRBD1. The J segment lost 7 bases and the V segment lost 8 bases, leaving 8 bases of the junction unmatched. The CDR3 length is 13 residues. Germline V lookup: CDR1 LNHDA, CDR2 SQIVND (reference sequence). CDR3 DNA sequence: TGTGCCAGTCTCGACGGGACAGGGGTTGAGCAGTACTTC. It encodes CASLDGTGVEQYF.

Only one count was recorded for this clone. The rearrangement links TRBV14 to TRBJ2-5; TRBD2 matches 7 bases. The CDR3 sequence is 15 residues long. The V gene's germline CDR1 is SGHDN and CDR2 FVKESK. Losses at the gene ends were 7 bases for V and 5 bases for J; bases not matched to a gene: 13. The CDR3 nucleotides are TGTGCCAGCACCGAAGGGGCAACTAGCGCGGAGACCCAGTACTTC. Amino acids: CASTEGATSAETQYF.

This clone was recorded once. The chain carries TRBV27 and TRBJ2-1; D perhaps matches TRBD2 (5 bases). The germline V and J ends were trimmed by 5 bases and 7 bases, with 15 bases remaining between them. The CDR3 covers 14 residues. Germline lookup yields CDR1 MNHEY and CDR2 SMNVEV (reference sequence). The CDR3 sequence is CASSTGISGNEQFF. CDR3 DNA: TGTGCCAGCAGTACCGGGATCTCTGGGAATGAGCAGTTCTTC.

The chain links TRBV6-1 to TRBJ2-2; TRBD1 is a possible D gene (5 bases). This CDR3 is built from 14 residues. Trimming stripped 2 bases from V and 6 bases from J, with 10 bases between. Germline CDR1 reads MNHNS; CDR2 reads SASEGT. CDR3: CASSEPGYSGELFF. In DNA form, the CDR3 reads TGTGCCAGCAGTGAACCAGGGTACTCCGGGGAGCTGTTTTTT.

Only one count was recorded for this clone. The chain uses TRBV11-2 and TRBJ2-1, with TRBD2 matching 10 bases. The CDR3 length is 15 residues. Germline V CDR1 and CDR2: SGHAT, FQNNGV. J was trimmed by 4 bases and V by 5 bases; bases with no gene match: 5. The DNA of the CDR3 is TGTGCCAGCAGCCGCAGTAGCGGGGGGTACAATGAGCAGTTCTTC. Translating it yields CASSRSSGGYNEQFF.

The genes are TRBV5-5 and TRBJ2-7; tentatively, D is TRBD1 (5 bases). In germline, CDR1 is SGHKS, CDR2 YYEKEE (reference sequence). The V end was cut by 3 bases, the J end by 3 bases, with 10 bases between. CDR3 size: 13 residues. CDR3 amino acids: CASSWGFGYEQYF. The DNA for the CDR3 is TGTGCCAGCAGCTGGGGCTTTGGCTACGAGCAGTACTTC. Combining the CDR3 with reference TRBV5-5 and TRBJ2-7 gives the whole variable domain DAGVTQSPTHLIKTRGQQVTLRCSPISGHKSVSWYQQVLGQGPQFIFQYYEKEERGRGNFPDRFSARQFPNYSSELNVNALLLGDSALYLCASSWGFGYEQYFGPGTRLTVT.

The chain joins TRBV4-2 to TRBJ2-1; TRBD2 agrees at 9 bases. CDR3 size: 15 residues. Trimming removed 4 bases from V and 7 bases from J; junction bases left unmatched: 8. Germline CDR1 is LGHNA and CDR2 is YNFKEQ. As DNA, the CDR3 is TGTGCCAGCAGCCGCGGGGGGGGTGATTTGAATGAGCAGTTCTTC. It codes for CASSRGGGDLNEQFF.

This chain links TRBV2 with TRBJ1-5; possible D gene TRBD1, 6 bases. This CDR3 comprises 16 residues. Trimming left V 8 bases short and J 0 bases short, with 17 bases between. Germline lookup yields CDR1 SNHLY and CDR2 FYNNEI. DNA of the CDR3: TGTGCCAGCGGTAGGGGGTTACAGAATAGCAATCAGCCCCAGCATTTT. Amino acids: CASGRGLQNSNQPQHF.

The chain employs TRBV7-9 and TRBJ2-7, with 8 positions matching TRBD1. V shed 8 bases and J 1 base; nucleotides not matched to a gene: 1. The V gene's germline CDR1 is SEHNR and CDR2 FQNEAQ (reference sequence). The CDR3 is made up of 12 amino acids. CDR3 loop: CASRDRSYEQYF. CDR3 sequence (DNA): TGTGCCAGCCGGGACAGGTCCTACGAGCAGTACTTC. Full variable domain (rest looked up from reference TRBV7-9 and TRBJ2-7): DTGVSQNPRHKITKRGQNVTFRCDPISEHNRLYWYRQTLGQGPEFLTYFQNEAQLEKSRLLSDRFSAERPKGSFSTLEIQRTEQGDSAMYLCASRDRSYEQYFGPGTRLTVT.

This chain uses TRBV6-5 with TRBJ2-5, with D tentatively TRBD2 (6 bases). The V gene lost 6 bases and the J gene lost 2 bases, with 13 bases spanning the gap. This CDR3 contains 14 residues. Germline V lookup: CDR1 MNHEY, CDR2 SVGAGI. As DNA, the CDR3 is TGTGCCAGCAGCCAACGGGGGATACAAGAGACCCAGTACTTC. Translation gives CASSQRGIQETQYF.

The chain combines TRBV9 with TRBJ1-2, with TRBD1 identical over 7 bases. The V gene's germline CDR1 is SGDLS and CDR2 YYNGEE. The CDR3 spans 17 residues. V trimming: 3 bases; J trimming: 5 bases; junction bases outside the gene matches: 16. CDR3: CASSASAGTAIPYGYTF. The DNA of the CDR3 is TGTGCCAGCAGCGCATCTGCGGGGACAGCAATACCTTATGGCTACACCTTC.

This clone was recorded only once. The CDR3 reads CASSIGMNTEAFF. For the CDR3, the DNA is TGTGCCAGTAGTATCGGGATGAACACTGAAGCTTTCTTT. The J gene is TRBJ1-1, the V gene TRBV19; no clear D gene. Germline CDR1 LNHDA, CDR2 SQIVND (reference sequence). The CDR3 runs 13 residues. V lost 3 bases and J lost 0, with 5 bases in between.

V and J are TRBV27 and TRBJ2-5, with D unclear. The germline gives CDR1 MNHEY, CDR2 SMNVEV (reference sequence). The CDR3 is 13 amino acids. V was pared by 1 base and J by 2 bases, with 5 bases between. The CDR3 is CASSLYSQETQYF. In DNA form, the CDR3 reads TGTGCCAGCAGTTTATACTCTCAAGAGACCCAGTACTTC.

The chain employs TRBV7-2 and TRBJ1-5; D is unresolved. Germline CDR1 is SGHTA and CDR2 is FQGNSA. The CDR3 contains 15 residues. V lost 7 bases to trimming and J lost 6 bases, with 19 bases between them. The CDR3 sequence is CASTRYAGMSQPQHF. The CDR3 DNA follows: TGTGCCAGCACCAGATATGCAGGAATGAGTCAGCCCCAGCATTTT. The full variable domain, its missing parts supplied by reference TRBV7-2 and TRBJ1-5, is GAGVSQSPSNKVTEKGKDVELRCDPISGHTALYWYRQSLGQGLEFLIYFQGNSAPDKSGLPSDRFSAERTGGSVSTLTIQRTQQEDSAVYLCASTRYAGMSQPQHFGDGTRLSIL.